These 17 T cell receptor beta chains were all obtained from the same sample, sequenced in a study of memory CD4+ T cells and cytomegalovirus serostatus. The sort gate was single viable CD3+CD4+CD8-CD45RO+ cells for memory CD4+ T cells. Method: immunoSEQ multiplex PCR; TCRdb's copy keeps in-frame clones and lacks some. Of under 65,000 clones listed, roughly three quarters are singletons. The sequencing sample was made of memory CD4+ T cells from blood. The receptors were sampled from an adult in good health and CMV-seronegative.

This CDR3 is CASSRGDGYEQYF. The CDR3 nucleotides are TGTGCCAGCAGCCGGGGGGACGGCTACGAGCAGTACTTC. The chain uses TRBV6-5 and TRBJ2-7; 7 bases map to TRBD2. The V gene's germline CDR1 is MNHEY and CDR2 SVGAGI. The CDR3 is made up of 13 amino acids. V dropped 6 bases and J dropped 3; count of bases not matched to a gene: 5.

J is TRBJ2-7 and V is TRBV7-9; TRBD1 matches at 10 bases. This CDR3 spans 19 amino acids. The J segment lost 2 bases and the V segment lost 5 bases, leaving 18 bases of the junction unmatched. Per germline, CDR1 SEHNR and CDR2 FQNEAQ (reference sequence). The CDR3 region is CASSPGRWGQGSGTYEQYF. CDR3 coding DNA: TGTGCCAGCAGCCCTGGACGGTGGGGACAGGGGTCAGGCACCTACGAGCAGTACTTC.

V is TRBV28 and J is TRBJ1-2; TRBD1 matches 12 bases. Losses at the gene ends were 4 bases for V and 2 bases for J; bases not matched to a gene: 11. This CDR3 has 18 amino acids. CDR1 MDHEN and CDR2 SYDVKM come from the germline V gene. DNA of the CDR3: TGTGCCAGCAGTTCCCCGGCCGGGACAGGGGGCGGCAACTATGGCTACACCTTC. This codes for CASSSPAGTGGGNYGYTF.

The rearrangement joins TRBV5-6 to TRBJ2-6; no clear D. V lost 5 bases and J lost 0, with 15 bases in between. The CDR3 consists of 17 residues. Germline V CDR1 and CDR2: SGHDT, YYEEEE. In nucleotides, the CDR3 is TGTGCCAGCAGTACCTTATACAGAAGCTCTGGGGCCAACGTCCTGACTTTC. Its translation: CASSTLYRSSGANVLTF.

This sequence joins TRBV5-4 and TRBJ1-1, with unresolved D. Trimming shortened V by 0 bases and J by 5 bases, and 11 bases separated the two germline ends. The CDR3 is 14 residues long. Germline lookup yields CDR1 SGHNT and CDR2 YYREEE (reference sequence). The CDR3 DNA reads as TGTGCCAGCAGCTTGGATTTCGTCCTAACTGAAGCTTTCTTT. This translates into CASSLDFVLTEAFF.

The chain links TRBV18 to TRBJ2-5; D call uncertain. The CDR3 covers 13 residues. The germline V gene encodes CDR1 KGHSH and CDR2 LQKENI. With 2 bases removed from V and 4 bases from J, the gap between germline ends came to 8 bases. The CDR3 spells CASSPGVGETQYF. As DNA, the CDR3 is TGTGCCAGCTCACCAGGGGTCGGAGAGACCCAGTACTTC.

This chain uses TRBV6-1 with TRBJ2-6; D may be TRBD2 (6 bases). This CDR3 spans 16 amino acids. Looked up from germline, CDR1 is MNHNS and CDR2 is SASEGT. With 3 bases removed from V and 2 bases from J, the gap between germline ends came to 11 bases. CDR3 in DNA: TGTGCCAGCAGTGACCGAGGAGGGGCTGGGGCCAACGTCCTGACTTTC. Protein sequence: CASSDRGGAGANVLTF.

V usage is TRBV10-3 and J usage is TRBJ2-1; the D gene could be TRBD1 or TRBD2 (6 bases each). Germline CDR1 reads ENHRY; CDR2 reads SYGVKD. CDR3 length: 17 residues. Trimming took 3 bases from V and 5 from J, leaving 20 bases between them. The CDR3 region has the DNA TGTGCCATCAGTGATAGGGGGGTGAGCGGTAGTGACAATGAGCAGTTCTTC. It yields the protein CAISDRGVSGSDNEQFF.

The chain uses TRBV6-6 and TRBJ1-1, with D possibly being TRBD1 (5 bases). From germline, CDR1 is MNHNY and CDR2 SVGAGI (reference sequence). The CDR3 is 13 residues long. V lost 2 bases and J lost 5, with 9 bases in between. The CDR3 DNA reads TGTGCCAGCAGTTACGGGGCGTTTACTGAAGCTTTCTTT. Residues: CASSYGAFTEAFF.

This clone appeared a single time. The chain recombines TRBV1 with TRBJ2-7; the table's TRBD1 call for D was not verified on the DNA. TRBV1 is a documented pseudogene. The CDR3 totals 19 residues. CDR3 residues: CTSSQSQGWARPDKYEQYF. The CDR3, as DNA: TGCACCAGCAGCCAGTCACAGGGGTGGGCGAGACCTGACAAATACGAGCAGTACTTC.

The chain employs TRBV29-1 and TRBJ1-4, with D possibly TRBD1 on 6 matching bases. The CDR3 runs 17 residues. Trimming stripped 2 bases from V and 7 bases from J, with 23 bases between. Germline assignment: CDR1 SQVTM and CDR2 ANQGSEA. CDR3 amino acids: CSVERGQSGQGGEKLFF. The CDR3 DNA sequence: TGCAGCGTTGAAAGGGGACAAAGCGGGCAGGGAGGTGAAAAACTGTTTTTT.

CDR3 protein: CASSLGGLVEQYF. In nucleotides, the CDR3 is TGTGCCAGCAGCTTGGGAGGGTTGGTCGAGCAGTACTTC. The chain has TRBV5-5 and TRBJ2-7; TRBD2 might be the D (5 bases). Trimming left V 0 bases short and J 6 bases short, with 10 bases between. This CDR3 comprises 13 residues. CDR1 is SGHKS, CDR2 YYEKEE, per germline (reference sequence).

The chain employs TRBV12-5 and TRBJ2-2, with D hard to call. Trimming left V 5 bases short and J 3 bases short, with 10 bases between. CDR3 size: 14 residues. CDR1 is LGHNT, CDR2 FRNRAP, per germline. The CDR3 protein is CASGPYSDTGELFF. The CDR3 DNA is TGTGCTAGTGGTCCTTACTCGGACACCGGGGAGCTGTTTTTT.

The chain joins TRBV5-4 to TRBJ2-1, with D possibly matching TRBD2 (6 bases). Per germline, CDR1 SGHNT and CDR2 YYREEE (reference sequence). Trimming pared 0 bases from V and 9 bases from J, leaving 10 bases between. The CDR3 contains 13 residues. CDR3 DNA: TGTGCCAGCAGCTTGGTATCTAGCGCTGAGCAGTTCTTC. Translating gives CASSLVSSAEQFF.

This clone was found once. The chain couples TRBV6-5 to TRBJ1-3, with 7 bases fitting TRBD1. Germline V gives CDR1 MNHEY, CDR2 SVGAGI. Unmatched junction bases numbered 7, after V lost 6 bases and J lost 2 bases. The CDR3 spans 15 residues. CDR3 sequence: CASSQDRATGNTIYF. For the CDR3, the DNA is TGTGCCAGCAGCCAAGACAGGGCTACTGGAAACACCATATATTTT.

The chain links TRBV28 to TRBJ2-3; 11 bases agree with TRBD1. This CDR3 has 15 residues. Germline V gene lookup returns CDR1 MDHEN and CDR2 SYDVKM. V gave up 5 bases and J gave up 4 bases; unmatched junction bases: 5. CDR3 coding DNA: TGTGCCAGCAGTCGGACAGGGGGCCTGGCAGATACGCAGTATTTT. It encodes CASSRTGGLADTQYF.

This chain joins TRBV11-2 and TRBJ1-3; D perhaps matches TRBD1 (5 bases). Trimming took 0 bases from V and 7 from J, leaving 13 bases between them. The CDR3 sequence is 15 residues long. CDR1 and CDR2 (germline): SGHAT, FQNNGV. The CDR3 protein is CASSLDLAGRNTIYF. The CDR3 bases are TGTGCCAGCAGCTTAGATTTGGCAGGGAGGAACACCATATATTTT.